This TCR beta chain was retrieved from a study of CD8+CD57+ T cells in acquired aplastic anemia. Overall study context: The study obtained an average of around 3.4 ug of DNA from sorted CD4+ and CD8+ cells. Study findings and constraints: Patients and controls shared under 35 CD8+ CDR3 sequences, which appeared highly expressed in patients and within their immunodominant clones.

Genomic DNA acted as the template from which TCR beta VDJ combination and CDR3 sequence profiling were carried out. One entry per CDR3 protein, called by TCRdb with MiXCR from the reads. The sample carries around 200,000 distinct CDR3 sequences, around 50% recorded once. In the case of this clonotype: Its antigen is unidentified.

CDR1 is SGHAT and CDR2 is FQDESV in the germline V gene (reference sequence). This CDR3 region has 16 residues. Trimming took 2 bases from V and 8 from J, leaving 19 bases between them. Flow cytometry had shown expanded CD8+CD57+ cells in the patients chosen for sequencing. Severe acquired aplastic anemia was present in every patient. This clonotype was obtained from a human donor with aplastic anemia. The sample consisted of sorted CD4+, CD8+, or CD8+CD57+ T cells (not recorded which) from PBMCs. The chain uses TRBV11-1 and TRBJ2-4; D ambiguous. CDR3 sequence reads: CASSLFPGDTVDIQYF. In nucleotides, the CDR3 is TGTGCCAGCAGCTTATTTCCGGGTGATACAGTGGACATTCAGTACTTC.